This record looks at one TCR beta chain sequence and its context. TCRdb used MiXCR to reprocess the RT-PCR reads, holding one entry per CDR3 protein. This table holds 800,000 to 1,000,000 distinct CDR3 sequences, 15% to 20% found once. CDR1 SQVTM and CDR2 ANQGSEA come from the germline V gene. There are 14 residues in the CDR3. V lost 3 bases and J 0 bases, leaving 12 bases between the germline ends. The data belong to a study of patients and donors after allogeneic stem cell transplantation. This rearrangement joins TRBV29-1 to TRBJ2-7, with D perhaps matching TRBD2 (5 bases). The TCR was taken from a human donor who was either an allogeneic HSCT recipient or a stem cell or donor lymphocyte infusion donor (not recorded which). It is not recorded whose cells these are; they may come from a transplant donor. Sequenced: blood, either unsorted or a sorted T cell fraction (not recorded which). This chain's CDR3 is CSVDEGGASYEQYF. CDR3 DNA: TGCAGCGTTGATGAGGGCGGTGCCTCCTACGAGCAGTACTTC.